This TCR beta chain was captured by sequencing in a study of T-cell memory formation after mild COVID-19. Overall study context: Largely, TCR clusters stayed within a single donor.

Comment on this clonotype: Its antigen remains unknown.

The study, taken as a whole, reports: CD4+ bias marked clones expanding day 15 to 37, unlike balanced contracting clones. Largely, contracting CD4+ clones fell within CM and EM, and contracting CD8+ clones within EMRA.

The CDR3 spans 14 residues. Per germline, CDR1 DFQATT and CDR2 SNEGSKA (reference sequence). V was clipped by 5 bases and J by 4 bases; unmatched bases: 7. TCRdb used MiXCR to reprocess the 5' RACE reads, holding one entry per CDR3 protein. The sample contains about 210,000 distinct CDR3 sequences, 8% to 11% of which appear only once. The clonotype originates from a man aged 18-30 years who had mild COVID-19 (a few samples of this study predate the infection). Cell type and time point are not known. Sequenced sample: PBMCs or a T cell subset sorted from them (not recorded which). J is TRBJ2-7 and V is TRBV20-1; 11 positions agree with TRBD1. Here the CDR3 DNA reads TGCAGTGCTCCCGGACAGGGGGCAGCGTACGAGCAGTACGTC. Residues: CSAPGQGAAYEQYV.